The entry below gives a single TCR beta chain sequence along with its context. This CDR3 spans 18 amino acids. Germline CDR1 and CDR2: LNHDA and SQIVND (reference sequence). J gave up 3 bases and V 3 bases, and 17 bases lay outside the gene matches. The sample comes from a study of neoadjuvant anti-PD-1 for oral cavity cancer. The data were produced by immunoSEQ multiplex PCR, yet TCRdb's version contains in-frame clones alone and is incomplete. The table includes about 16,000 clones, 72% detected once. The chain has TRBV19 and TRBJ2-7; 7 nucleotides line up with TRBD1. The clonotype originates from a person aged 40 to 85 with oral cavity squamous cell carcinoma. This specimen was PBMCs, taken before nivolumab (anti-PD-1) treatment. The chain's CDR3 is CASSMGSGGQPSNYEQYF. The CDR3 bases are TGTGCCAGTAGTATGGGTTCAGGGGGTCAACCCTCCAACTACGAGCAGTACTTC.